Below are 20 T cell receptor beta chains sequenced from a single sample in a study of blood T cell repertoires in COVID-19. Method: immunoSEQ multiplex PCR; TCRdb's copy keeps in-frame clones and lacks some. The data hold 60,000 to 65,000 clones, with 70% to 80% observed a single time. Material for sequencing was peripheral blood. These receptors were obtained from a man aged 60 to 75 with acute or convalescent COVID-19.

This clone was seen at least ten times. The chain is built from TRBV7-9 and TRBJ2-1; D is ambiguous. Trimming removed 4 bases at V and 7 bases at J, with 20 bases between. From germline, CDR1 is SEHNR and CDR2 FQNEAQ (reference sequence). This CDR3 is built from 16 residues. The CDR3 sequence: CASSSTRSSHANEQFF. The CDR3 DNA reads TGTGCCAGCAGCTCGACTCGGAGTTCTCACGCAAATGAGCAGTTCTTC.

The genes are TRBV30 and TRBJ1-1; no firm D call. Germline loops: CDR1 GTSNPN, CDR2 SVGIG (reference sequence). Trimming took off 4 bases at V and 0 bases at J, with 9 bases between the two ends. The CDR3 has 13 amino acids. The CDR3 nucleotides read TGTGCCTGGATGTCGGTGATGAACACTGAAGCTTTCTTT. Protein product: CAWMSVMNTEAFF.

The V and J genes are TRBV15 and TRBJ2-3; D is undetermined. The CDR3 has 15 residues. V gave up 0 bases and J gave up 6 bases, with 13 bases separating them. The V gene's germline CDR1 is LNHNV and CDR2 YYDKDF (reference sequence). The CDR3 coding sequence is TGTGCCACCAGCAGAGACAGGCCGGCATTGGATACGCAGTATTTT. As protein: CATSRDRPALDTQYF.

This clone showed up just a few times. V gene TRBV19 combines with J gene TRBJ2-1, with TRBD2 identical over 10 bases. The CDR3 runs 16 residues. Trimming at V came to 2 bases and at J to 0 bases, leaving 1 base not matched to a gene. Germline CDR1 is LNHDA and CDR2 is SQIVND (reference sequence). Here the CDR3 DNA reads TGTGCCAGTAGTATATTAGCGGGGGGCTCCTACAATGAGCAGTTCTTC. Its translation: CASSILAGGSYNEQFF.

The V call is TRBV6-1, the J call TRBJ1-5; D not certain. The CDR3 contains 14 residues. Deletions cut 0 bases from V and 7 bases from J, with 10 bases between. CDR1 and CDR2 from the germline V gene are MNHNS and SASEGT. The CDR3 DNA follows: TGTGCCAGCAGTGAAGCGATTCGAGGACAGCCCCAGCATTTT. It translates to CASSEAIRGQPQHF.

This chain joins TRBV7-3 and TRBJ2-1, with 15 bases lining up with TRBD2. Losses at the gene ends were 5 bases for V and 7 bases for J; bases not matched to a gene: 6. The germline gives CDR1 SGHTA, CDR2 FQGTGA. The CDR3 covers 16 residues. CDR3 bases: TGTGCCAGCAGCGGGGGACTAGCGGGAGGAGGGAATGAGCAGTTCTTC. The encoded protein is CASSGGLAGGGNEQFF.

This chain connects TRBV19 to TRBJ2-1; D is possibly TRBD1 (5 bases). Germline CDR1 reads LNHDA; CDR2 reads SQIVND (reference sequence). V was trimmed by 4 bases and J by 4 bases, leaving 11 bases between them. The CDR3 length is 14 residues. CDR3 amino acids: CASSKGPVYNEQFF. CDR3 in DNA: TGTGCCAGTAGTAAGGGGCCCGTTTACAATGAGCAGTTCTTC.

As regards this clone: Distinct nucleotide sequences in the sample also encode this CDR3. V usage is TRBV5-1 and J usage is TRBJ2-1; D gene unclear. V was pared by 0 bases and J by 10 bases, with 8 bases between. This CDR3 region has 12 residues. Germline V gene lookup returns CDR1 SGHRS and CDR2 YFSETQ. The CDR3 loop reads CASSLVANEQFF. The DNA of the CDR3 is TGCGCCAGCAGCTTGGTGGCAAACGAGCAGTTCTTC. The entire variable domain, with the rest obtained from reference TRBV5-1 and TRBJ2-1, is as follows: KAGVTQTPRYLIKTRGQQVTLSCSPISGHRSVSWYQQTPGQGLQFLFEYFSETQRNKGNFPGRFSGRQFSNSRSEMNVSTLELGDSALYLCASSLVANEQFFGPGTRLTVL.

CDR3 bases: TGTGCCAGTAGTGGGGACAGGGCCATCTCATCCTACAATGAGCAGTTCTTC. Its protein product is CASSGDRAISSYNEQFF. The rearrangement joins TRBV19 to TRBJ2-1; 9 bases are a match to TRBD1. V was pared by 5 bases and J by 1 base, with 9 bases of the junction left unmatched. The CDR3 runs to 17 residues. Germline V lookup: CDR1 LNHDA, CDR2 SQIVND (reference sequence). The full variable domain, in which reference TRBV19 and TRBJ2-1 provide the parts outside the CDR3, is DGGITQSPKYLFRKEGQNVTLSCEQNLNHDAMYWYRQDPGQGLRLIYYSQIVNDFQKGDIAEGYSVSREKKESFPLTVTSAQKNPTAFYLCASSGDRAISSYNEQFFGPGTRLTVL.

The V gene is TRBV4-1, the J gene TRBJ2-1; 12 bases line up with TRBD2. Trimming took 1 base from V and 10 from J; bases not matched to a gene: 2. The CDR3 is 14 amino acids. Germline assignment: CDR1 MGHRA and CDR2 YSYEKL. CDR3 in amino acids: CASSQASGRGEQFF. The CDR3 nucleotides are TGCGCCAGCAGCCAAGCTAGCGGGAGGGGGGAGCAGTTCTTC.

The chain couples TRBV15 to TRBJ2-1; 10 bases are a match to TRBD2. The germline V gene encodes CDR1 LNHNV and CDR2 YYDKDF (reference sequence). The ends lost 1 base at V and 5 bases at J; junction bases unmatched: 8. The CDR3 sequence is 17 residues long. This CDR3 reads CATSRGSSGSMDNEQFF. CDR3 in DNA: TGTGCCACCAGCAGAGGATCTAGCGGGAGTATGGACAATGAGCAGTTCTTC.

This chain links TRBV6-6 with TRBJ1-5; no reliable D call. The CDR3 runs to 16 residues. Germline values: CDR1 MNHNY, CDR2 SVGAGI (reference sequence). Deletions cut 0 bases from V and 3 bases from J, with 12 bases between. DNA of the CDR3: TGTGCCAGCAGTTACTCCGGTTCAGGATACAATCAGCCCCAGCATTTT. Encoded protein: CASSYSGSGYNQPQHF.

The gene calls are TRBV27 and TRBJ1-2, with D tentatively TRBD1 (5 bases). The CDR3 runs to 15 residues. The V gene's germline CDR1 is MNHEY and CDR2 SMNVEV (reference sequence). V was cut by 5 bases and J by 5 bases, with 18 bases left in between. In DNA form, the CDR3 reads TGTGCCAGCAGTGGGGGACTTCCCCTAGCATATGGCTACACCTTC. Translation gives CASSGGLPLAYGYTF.

In its sample, this clone was seen a few times. The chain links TRBV30 to TRBJ1-6, with D possibly TRBD1 on 5 matching bases. Germline V lookup: CDR1 GTSNPN, CDR2 SVGIG (reference sequence). The V and J ends lost 6 bases and 13 bases respectively, with 16 bases between them. This CDR3 is built from 12 residues. In nucleotides, the CDR3 is TGTGCCTGTTCTAAACGTGGGGCGCCCCTCCACTTT. Its translation: CACSKRGAPLHF.

A single count supports this clone. V gene TRBV2 combines with J gene TRBJ1-1, with D possibly TRBD1 on 6 matching bases. The germline V gene encodes CDR1 SNHLY and CDR2 FYNNEI. This CDR3 spans 14 amino acids. V was shortened by 7 bases and J by 1 base, with 13 bases between the two germline ends. The CDR3 sequence is CASIMDSWNTEAFF. CDR3 bases: TGTGCCAGCATAATGGACAGTTGGAACACTGAAGCTTTCTTT.

This clone was picked up a small number of times. CDR3 loop: CASSQGWNEQFF. The CDR3, as DNA: TGTGCCAGCAGCCAGGGCTGGAATGAGCAGTTCTTC. This chain links TRBV7-6 with TRBJ2-1; tentative D call: TRBD1 (5 bases). The CDR3 sequence is 12 residues long. Germline V CDR1 and CDR2: SGHVS, FNYEAQ. Trimming stripped 5 bases from V and 7 bases from J, with 9 bases between.

This chain uses TRBV7-3 with TRBJ1-1; D is ambiguous. The CDR3 covers 13 residues. The V end was cut by 6 bases, the J end by 6 bases, with 14 bases between. Looked up from germline, CDR1 is SGHTA and CDR2 is FQGTGA. The CDR3 nucleotides are TGTGCCAGCAGTCGAGGGCCATCTTCTGAAGCTTTCTTT. It translates to CASSRGPSSEAFF.

This clone was seen a single time. The V gene is TRBV4-1, the J gene TRBJ1-5; D possibly corresponds to TRBD1 (6 bases). Trimming pared 1 base from V and 5 bases from J, leaving 12 bases between. This CDR3 region has 15 residues. Looked up from germline, CDR1 is MGHRA and CDR2 is YSYEKL. The CDR3 region is CASSQGWGGDQPQHF. The CDR3 DNA reads TGCGCCAGCAGCCAAGGGTGGGGGGGCGATCAGCCCCAGCATTTT.

This clone was seen a few times. V usage is TRBV3-1 (or the pseudogene TRBV3-2) and J usage is TRBJ2-3, with 8 nucleotides matching TRBD1. Germline trimming cut 5 bases from V and 4 bases from J; bases unmatched to any gene: 11. CDR1 is LGHDT and CDR2 is YNNKEL in the germline V gene (reference sequence). The CDR3 has 16 residues. Here the CDR3 DNA reads TGTGCCAGCAGCTTACGGACAGGGATGCGGTCAGATACGCAGTATTTT. Protein: CASSLRTGMRSDTQYF.

The chain couples TRBV7-9 to TRBJ2-2; D call uncertain. Per germline, CDR1 SEHNR and CDR2 FQNEAQ (reference sequence). The CDR3 is made up of 13 amino acids. V dropped 1 base and J dropped 5 bases, with 5 bases sitting between them. In DNA form, the CDR3 reads TGTGCCAGCAGCTTAGGAGGAACCGGGGAGCTGTTTTTT. Translation gives CASSLGGTGELFF.